This TCR beta chain was identified during a study of CD8 T cells in ankylosing spondylitis. Points from the study as a whole: Among TCR beta sequences, a motif of under 10 highly homologous variants appeared characteristic of ankylosing spondylitis blood. Relatively rare in peripheral blood, disease-linked clones were also CD8+.

The CDR3 is made up of 14 amino acids. The V gene lost 0 bases and the J gene lost 2 bases, with 7 bases spanning the gap. The germline gives CDR1 SGHTA, CDR2 FQGNSA. MiXCR, applied by TCRdb to the 5' RACE reads, yields one record per CDR3 protein. Of about 130,000 distinct CDR3 sequences listed, approximately 10% are singletons. This clonotype was picked up many times. The antigen is undetermined. Sequenced: blood, either unsorted or a sorted T cell fraction (not recorded which). The TCR comes from a male donor with ankylosing spondylitis or in good health (not recorded which). This sequence joins TRBV7-2 and TRBJ2-5; D not certain. The CDR3 DNA is TGTGCCAGCAGCTTAGCGGGCAGGCAAGAGACCCAGTACTTC. Its protein product is CASSLAGRQETQYF.